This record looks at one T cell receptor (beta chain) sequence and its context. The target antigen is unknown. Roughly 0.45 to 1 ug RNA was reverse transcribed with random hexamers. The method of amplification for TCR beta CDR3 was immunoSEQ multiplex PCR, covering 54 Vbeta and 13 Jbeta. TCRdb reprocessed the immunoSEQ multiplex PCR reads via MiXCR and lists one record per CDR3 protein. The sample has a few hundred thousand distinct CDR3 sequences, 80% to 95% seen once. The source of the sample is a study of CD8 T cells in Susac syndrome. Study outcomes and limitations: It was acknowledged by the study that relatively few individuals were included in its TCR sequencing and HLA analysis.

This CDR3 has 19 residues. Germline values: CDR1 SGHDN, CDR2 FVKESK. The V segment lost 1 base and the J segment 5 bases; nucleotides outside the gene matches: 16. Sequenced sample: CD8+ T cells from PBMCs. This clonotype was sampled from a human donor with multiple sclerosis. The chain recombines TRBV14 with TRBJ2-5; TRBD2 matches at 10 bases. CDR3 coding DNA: TGTGCCAGCAGCCAAGGGGGGCTAACAGCGGGGGGGCCGACGGAGACCCAGTACTTC. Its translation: CASSQGGLTAGGPTETQYF.